This T cell receptor beta chain was identified in a study of blood T cell repertoires in COVID-19. The V gene's germline CDR1 is MNHEY and CDR2 SMNVEV (reference sequence). V shed 5 bases, J shed 3 bases, and the junction held 5 bases outside the gene matches. CDR3 length: 16 amino acids. Enrolled through a virtual design, the participants were between roughly 18 and 90 years of age and came from 24 US areas. Self-reported history from a screening survey and questionnaire set each donor's cohort. Two consecutive negative NP/OP PCR tests, clearance, or resolved symptoms defined Cohort 3 recovery. The table came from immunoSEQ multiplex PCR; TCRdb's copy has only in-frame clones and leaves some out. The data contain 110,000 to 150,000 clones, over 65% of them seen just once; the ten biggest clones take up approximately 6%.

V and J are TRBV27 and TRBJ1-6, with TRBD1 matching over 9 bases. Material for sequencing was PBMCs or T cells enriched from blood (not recorded which). This TCR derives from a woman aged 45-65 years who had recovered from COVID-19. The CDR3 bases are TGTGCCAGCAGTGCCGGGACAGGGAACTATAATTCACCCCTCCACTTT. This encodes CASSAGTGNYNSPLHF.